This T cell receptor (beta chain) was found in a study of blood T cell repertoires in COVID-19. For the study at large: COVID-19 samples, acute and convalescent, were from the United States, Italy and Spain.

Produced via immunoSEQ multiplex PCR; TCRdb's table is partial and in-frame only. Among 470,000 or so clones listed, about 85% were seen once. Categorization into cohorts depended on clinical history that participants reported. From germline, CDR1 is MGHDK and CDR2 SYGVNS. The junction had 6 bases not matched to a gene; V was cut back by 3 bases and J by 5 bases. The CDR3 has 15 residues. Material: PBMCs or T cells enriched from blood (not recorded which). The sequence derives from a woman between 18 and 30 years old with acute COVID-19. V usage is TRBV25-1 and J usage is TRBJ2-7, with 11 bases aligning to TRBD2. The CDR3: CASSELAGGFHEQYF. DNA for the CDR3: TGTGCCAGCAGTGAGCTAGCGGGAGGATTTCACGAGCAGTACTTC.